This TCR beta chain appears in the sequencing data of a study of blood T cell repertoires in COVID-19. At the level of the study: Sites across the United States, Italy and Spain contributed samples from acute and convalescent COVID-19. Nucleic acid was either cDNA or gDNA, and it came from T cells, B-cell-depleted T cells, or PBMCs.

Germline V CDR1 and CDR2: SNHLY, FYNNEI. V lost 3 bases and J lost 2, with 8 bases in between. The CDR3 covers 14 residues. Original data processing: For nucleated cells, counts were estimated from reference gene primer amplification. Using immunoSEQ multiplex PCR, the repertoire was profiled, and TCRdb retains in-frame clones only, with some absent. V, J and clone size were drawn from that table, and D and trimming were deduced from the DNA. The data hold 55,000 to 70,000 clones, with around 90% observed a single time. Sequenced: peripheral blood. The rearrangement uses TRBV2 and TRBJ2-1; D remains ambiguous. The sequence derives from a human donor in a cohort sampled during active COVID-19. As DNA, the CDR3 is TGTGCCAGCAGTGAGCGTTCCCCCTACAATGAGCAGTTCTTC. It is translated as CASSERSPYNEQFF. Full variable domain (remainder filled in from reference TRBV2 and TRBJ2-1): EPEVTQTPSHQVTQMGQEVILRCVPISNHLYFYWYRQILGQKVEFLVSFYNNEISEKSEIFDDQFSVERPDGSNFTLKIRSTKLEDSAMYFCASSERSPYNEQFFGPGTRLTVL.